A single sample is the source of the 23 T cell receptor beta chains below, sequenced in a study of blood T cell repertoires in COVID-19. TCRdb keeps only in-frame clones here, not all; method: immunoSEQ multiplex PCR. This table has about 380,000 clones, around 87% appearing once. The sample comprised PBMCs or T cells enriched from blood (not recorded which). These TCRs come from a man aged 25 to 40 who had recovered from COVID-19.

This rearrangement joins TRBV30 to TRBJ1-6; unclear D gene. Trimming took 8 bases from V and 6 from J, leaving 11 bases between them. The CDR3 has 12 residues. Germline V lookup: CDR1 GTSNPN, CDR2 SVGIG (reference sequence). As DNA, the CDR3 is TGTGCCCTCTCCGCCGGTAATTCACCCCTCCACTTT. Translation: CALSAGNSPLHF.

This clone appeared a single time. J is TRBJ2-5 and V is TRBV7-9, with a tentative D call TRBD2 (5 bases). This CDR3 comprises 14 residues. Trimming shortened V by 6 bases and J by 2 bases, and 13 bases separated the two germline ends. Germline lookup yields CDR1 SEHNR and CDR2 FQNEAQ (reference sequence). CDR3 loop: CASRAGAEQETQYF. The CDR3 DNA follows: TGTGCCAGCAGGGCCGGAGCGGAACAAGAGACCCAGTACTTC.

This chain connects TRBV10-3 to TRBJ1-2, with unresolved D. The V gene's germline CDR1 is ENHRY and CDR2 SYGVKD. Deletions cut 4 bases from V and 0 bases from J, with 12 bases between. The CDR3 totals 15 residues. The DNA for the CDR3 is TGTGCCATCAGTGCGTCGACGGGGACTAACTATGGCTACACCTTC. It encodes CAISASTGTNYGYTF.

The genes are TRBV30 and TRBJ1-2, with 7 bases lining up with TRBD1. The CDR3 is made up of 13 amino acids. The V segment lost 1 base and the J segment 6 bases; nucleotides outside the gene matches: 5. Germline CDR1 GTSNPN, CDR2 SVGIG (reference sequence). CDR3 bases: TGTGCCTGGAGTGCCACAGGGGTAAATGGCTACACCTTC. Translating gives CAWSATGVNGYTF. Based on the CDR3 plus reference TRBV30 and TRBJ1-2, the full variable domain is SQTIHQWPATLVQPVGSPLSLECTVEGTSNPNLYWYRQAAGRGLQLLFYSVGIGQISSEVPQNLSASRPQDRQFILSSKKLLLSDSGFYLCAWSATGVNGYTFGSGTRLTVV.

The V and J genes are TRBV28 and TRBJ1-4; the match to TRBD1 covers 7 bases. Germline trimming cut 5 bases from V and 7 bases from J; bases unmatched to any gene: 13. The CDR3 length is 16 residues. Germline values: CDR1 MDHEN, CDR2 SYDVKM. In nucleotides, the CDR3 is TGTGCCAGCAGTCCACCGGACAGGAGAGGGGCTGAAAAACTGTTTTTT. Residues: CASSPPDRRGAEKLFF.

The CDR3 region is CASSLVIAGGTGLEAFF. CDR3 DNA sequence: TGTGCCAGCAGCTTAGTAATCGCCGGAGGGACAGGGCTTGAAGCTTTCTTT. The chain employs TRBV7-9 and TRBJ1-1; 9 nucleotides agree with TRBD1. This CDR3 comprises 17 residues. V lost 1 base and J lost 7; bases outside the gene matches: 13. The germline gives CDR1 SEHNR, CDR2 FQNEAQ (reference sequence).

J is TRBJ2-1 and V is TRBV9; D is possibly TRBD2 (5 bases). Trimming took off 0 bases at V and 0 bases at J, with 7 bases between the two ends. The CDR3 runs to 15 residues. The germline V gene encodes CDR1 SGDLS and CDR2 YYNGEE. CDR3 region: CASSVAEGSYNEQFF. As DNA, the CDR3 is TGTGCCAGCAGCGTAGCTGAGGGCTCCTACAATGAGCAGTTCTTC.

The CDR3 DNA sequence: TGTGCCAGTAGTATAGTGGGGGGGGGCGAAGGAAATACGCAGTATTTT. It is translated as CASSIVGGGEGNTQYF. The gene calls are TRBV19 and TRBJ2-3, with D perhaps TRBD2 (7 bases). V shed 1 base and J shed 7 bases, with 18 bases lying between them. This CDR3 contains 16 residues. CDR1 and CDR2 (germline): LNHDA, SQIVND (reference sequence).

The gene calls are TRBV5-1 and TRBJ1-1; D is unclear. Deletions cut 2 bases from V and 5 bases from J, with 7 bases between. Per the germline V gene, CDR1 is SGHRS and CDR2 is YFSETQ. This CDR3 has 12 residues. The CDR3 loop reads CASSFRGTEAFF. CDR3 DNA sequence: TGCGCCAGCAGCTTCCGGGGAACTGAAGCTTTCTTT.

This clone is a singleton in its sample. This chain links TRBV19 with TRBJ2-3; 9 nucleotides align to TRBD2. The trim removed 5 bases at V and 4 bases at J, leaving 4 bases unmatched. The length of the CDR3 is 14 residues. The V gene's germline CDR1 is LNHDA and CDR2 SQIVND (reference sequence). CDR3: CASSSRGGADTQYF. The CDR3 nucleotides are TGTGCCAGTAGTTCGCGGGGGGGGGCAGATACGCAGTATTTT.

The V and J genes are TRBV29-1 and TRBJ1-2; TRBD1 matches at 12 bases. The CDR3 has 13 amino acids. CDR1 and CDR2 (germline): SQVTM, ANQGSEA. V trimming: 6 bases; J trimming: 6 bases; junction bases outside the gene matches: 5. The CDR3 DNA reads TGCAGCGTGGGGGGACAGGGGGCCAATGGCTACACCTTC. Its translation: CSVGGQGANGYTF. Complete variable domain (other parts from reference TRBV29-1 and TRBJ1-2): SAVISQKPSRDICQRGTSLTIQCQVDSQVTMMFWYRQQPGQSLTLIATANQGSEATYESGFVIDKFPISRPNLTFSTLTVSNMSPEDSSIYLCSVGGQGANGYTFGSGTRLTVV.

This sequence joins TRBV18 and TRBJ1-4; D is possibly TRBD1 (5 bases). Germline loops: CDR1 KGHSH, CDR2 LQKENI. The V gene lost 5 bases and the J gene lost 0 bases, with 19 bases spanning the gap. CDR3 length equals 18 residues. The CDR3 is CASSTGRQSLSTNEKLFF. CDR3 bases: TGTGCCAGCTCAACAGGACGGCAATCCCTCTCAACTAATGAAAAACTGTTTTTT. Based on the CDR3 plus reference TRBV18 and TRBJ1-4, the full variable domain is NAGVMQNPRHLVRRRGQEARLRCSPMKGHSHVYWYRQLPEEGLKFMVYLQKENIIDESGMPKERFSAEFPKEGPSILRIQQVVRGDSAAYFCASSTGRQSLSTNEKLFFGSGTQLSVL.

CDR3 coding DNA: TGCAGCATAGGGGGCGACGAGCAGTACTTC. As protein: CSIGGDEQYF. This chain connects TRBV20-1 to TRBJ2-7, with 7 bases identical to TRBD1. CDR1 and CDR2 from the germline V gene are DFQATT and SNEGSKA (reference sequence). The CDR3 has 10 amino acids.

The rearrangement links TRBV5-1 to TRBJ1-4; 8 positions agree with TRBD1. The V and J ends lost 2 bases and 4 bases, in that order; junction bases with no gene match: 7. The germline V gene has CDR1 SGHRS and CDR2 YFSETQ. The CDR3 runs to 16 residues. The CDR3 loop is CASSFLPGQVNEKLFF. In DNA, the CDR3 is TGCGCCAGCAGCTTCTTACCGGGACAGGTTAATGAAAAACTGTTTTTT.

The chain has TRBV10-2 and TRBJ1-5; a weak D match, TRBD1 (6 bases). V was clipped by 2 bases and J by 7 bases, with 15 bases between them. The V gene's germline CDR1 is WSHSY and CDR2 SAAADI. The CDR3 runs 15 residues. In DNA, the CDR3 is TGCGCCAGCAGTGAGCGACAGGAAAGGAGACAGCCCCAGCATTTT. It encodes CASSERQERRQPQHF.

The chain employs TRBV4-2 and TRBJ2-5; 11 nucleotides match TRBD1. The CDR3 is 16 residues long. In germline, CDR1 is LGHNA, CDR2 YNFKEQ. The trim removed 0 bases at V and 7 bases at J, leaving 7 bases unmatched. The CDR3: CASSQEYRTGGRTQYF. The CDR3 region has the DNA TGTGCCAGCAGCCAAGAGTACAGGACAGGGGGCCGGACCCAGTACTTC.

V usage is TRBV7-2 and J usage is TRBJ1-2; D possibly corresponds to TRBD1 (6 bases). V was cut by 0 bases and J by 2 bases, with 7 bases left in between. Germline lookup yields CDR1 SGHTA and CDR2 FQGNSA. CDR3 length: 14 amino acids. CDR3 nucleotide sequence: TGTGCCAGCAGCTTAGCTACAGGGAACTATGGCTACACCTTC. It encodes CASSLATGNYGYTF.

The V gene is TRBV18, the J gene TRBJ1-1; D remains ambiguous. Trimming took off 5 bases at V and 0 bases at J, with 13 bases between the two ends. This CDR3 contains 15 residues. Per germline, CDR1 KGHSH and CDR2 LQKENI. The CDR3 nucleotides read TGTGCCAGCTCAGGGCAGCTTTACATGAACACTGAAGCTTTCTTT. The encoded protein is CASSGQLYMNTEAFF.

The chain has TRBV4-2 and TRBJ1-1, with a weak D call TRBD1 (6 bases). The V end lost 1 base, the J end lost 2 bases, and 11 bases lay between the germline ends. Germline CDR1 is LGHNA and CDR2 is YNFKEQ. The CDR3 has 15 amino acids. The CDR3 loop reads CASSQAAGVNTEAFF. CDR3 sequence (DNA): TGTGCCAGCAGCCAAGCTGCAGGGGTTAACACTGAAGCTTTCTTT.

The chain employs TRBV24-1 and TRBJ2-5; D unclear. The CDR3 loop spans 15 amino acids. The V gene lost 5 bases and the J gene lost 5 bases, with 17 bases spanning the gap. The germline gives CDR1 KGHDR, CDR2 SFDVKD. Written as DNA, the CDR3 is TGTGCCACCAGTGCCGTGACGGGTAAGAGGGAGACCCAGTACTTC. Translating gives CATSAVTGKRETQYF.

The V and J genes are TRBV7-8 and TRBJ2-7; TRBD1 is a possible D gene (6 bases). Germline values: CDR1 SGHVS, CDR2 FQNEAQ. CDR3 length: 14 amino acids. The V end was cut by 4 bases, the J end by 4 bases, with 14 bases between. The DNA for the CDR3 is TGTGCCAGCAGCTGGAAGGGGGTTCTTTACGAGCAGTACTTC. It translates to CASSWKGVLYEQYF. Complete variable domain (other parts from reference TRBV7-8 and TRBJ2-7): GAGVSQSPRYKVAKRGQDVALRCDPISGHVSLFWYQQALGQGPEFLTYFQNEAQLDKSGLPSDRFFAERPEGSVSTLKIQRTQQEDSAVYLCASSWKGVLYEQYFGPGTRLTVT.

The V gene is TRBV5-5, the J gene TRBJ1-1, with a possible D match to TRBD1 (5 bases). CDR1 is SGHKS, CDR2 YYEKEE, per germline (reference sequence). The CDR3 has 14 amino acids. Trimming pared 3 bases from V and 1 base from J, leaving 10 bases between. The CDR3: CASSSLTANTEAFF. In nucleotides, the CDR3 is TGTGCCAGCAGCTCCCTGACAGCGAACACTGAAGCTTTCTTT.

The chain recombines TRBV2 with TRBJ2-3; 7 bases are a match to TRBD1. This CDR3 is 13 amino acids long. V lost 11 bases and J lost 6; bases outside the gene matches: 11. CDR1 SNHLY and CDR2 FYNNEI come from the germline V gene. CDR3 nucleotide sequence: TGTGCCGACAGGGTCAGGGGCGCGGATACGCAGTATTTT. It yields the protein CADRVRGADTQYF. Using reference TRBV2 and TRBJ2-3 for the parts outside the CDR3, the full variable domain is EPEVTQTPSHQVTQMGQEVILRCVPISNHLYFYWYRQILGQKVEFLVSFYNNEISEKSEIFDDQFSVERPDGSNFTLKIRSTKLEDSAMYFCADRVRGADTQYFGPGTRLTVL.